Presented here are 32 T cell receptor beta chains from one specimen sequenced in a study of T cells in Graves' hyperthyroidism and ophthalmopathy. Amplification targeted TCR beta CDR3 regions from RNA transcripts. The HTBI primer set served for first-round RT-PCR of the TCR CDR3. TCRdb used MiXCR to reprocess the multiplex PCR reads, holding one entry per CDR3 protein. The sample holds 600,000 to 850,000 distinct CDR3 sequences; around 19% are singletons and the top ten take around 15%. The specimen was blood. These TCRs come from a woman aged 50 to 65 with Graves' hyperthyroidism that later progressed to Graves' ophthalmopathy.

This clonotype was counted ten times or more. CDR3 sequence: CASSSVPGQQETQYF. The CDR3 DNA sequence: TGTGCCAGCAGTTCCGTACCGGGACAGCAAGAGACCCAGTACTTC. V is TRBV12-3 or TRBV12-4 and J is TRBJ2-5; TRBD1 matches at 7 bases. V was pared by 4 bases and J by 2 bases, with 7 bases of the junction left unmatched. CDR3 length: 15 amino acids.

The J gene is TRBJ2-1, the V gene TRBV7-9; TRBD2 might be the D (6 bases). The CDR3 totals 14 residues. Germline V gene data show CDR1 as SEHNR and CDR2 as FQNEAQ (reference sequence). Trimming cost V 4 bases and J 7 bases, with 14 bases left between them. CDR3 nucleotide sequence: TGTGCCAGCAGCTCAACGGGACTGGGGAATGAGCAGTTCTTC. Translated, it gives CASSSTGLGNEQFF.

The chain is built from TRBV12-3 or TRBV12-4 and TRBJ2-1; D may be TRBD2 (6 bases). The ends were cut back, 5 bases at V and 4 bases at J, with 15 bases in the middle. The CDR3 has 15 residues. The CDR3 nucleotides are TGTGCCAGCAGTACCGGGAGCCCCCTATACAATGAGCAGTTCTTC. This gives the protein CASSTGSPLYNEQFF.

Worth noting for this clonotype: Germline and junction disagree at one end, which may indicate a read error. This sequence joins TRBV18 and TRBJ2-5; no firm D call. The length of the CDR3 is 11 residues. Germline V lookup: CDR1 KGHSH, CDR2 LQKENI. The CDR3 bases are TGTGCCAGCTCACCTCAAGAGACCCAGTGCTTC. Translated: CASSPQETQCF.

This clonotype turned up a few times. The chain uses TRBV19 and TRBJ2-1, with 9 bases matching TRBD1. This CDR3 contains 17 residues. Germline V gene data show CDR1 as LNHDA and CDR2 as SQIVND (reference sequence). J was trimmed by 0 bases and V by 3 bases; bases with no gene match: 6. Written as DNA, the CDR3 is TGTGCCAGTAGTATTCCCGGGACAGGGAGCTCCTACAATGAGCAGTTCTTC. Its protein is CASSIPGTGSSYNEQFF.

In this sample, this clonotype turned up many times. The rearrangement joins TRBV20-1 to TRBJ2-1, with 10 bases fitting TRBD2. The junction had 14 bases not matched to a gene; V was cut back by 5 bases and J by 1 base. CDR1 and CDR2 from the germline V gene are DFQATT and SNEGSKA (reference sequence). CDR3 size: 18 residues. In DNA, the CDR3 is TGCAGTGCTCACCCCGGGACTAGCGTCGATCCGTCCTACAATGAGCAGTTCTTC. This translates into CSAHPGTSVDPSYNEQFF.

This rearrangement joins TRBV11-2 to TRBJ2-3; D not certain. The V end was cut by 8 bases, the J end by 8 bases, with 5 bases between. Germline V lookup: CDR1 SGHAT, CDR2 FQNNGV. This CDR3 is built from 9 residues. The CDR3 reads CASVPTQYF. For the CDR3, the DNA is TGTGCCAGCGTTCCTACGCAGTATTTT.

The genes are TRBV30 and TRBJ2-4; tentative D call: TRBD2 (6 bases). The V end lost 5 bases, the J end lost 5 bases, and 22 bases lay between the germline ends. The CDR3 is 16 amino acids. CDR1 is GTSNPN and CDR2 is SVGIG in the germline V gene (reference sequence). The CDR3 DNA reads as TGTGCCTGGCTCGGGACTTCATATTTCGTGGAAAACATTCAGTACTTC. This gives the protein CAWLGTSYFVENIQYF.

This clonotype came up a few times. This chain uses TRBV9 with TRBJ2-5; tentative D call: TRBD1 (5 bases). The germline V and J ends were trimmed by 1 base and 2 bases, with 12 bases remaining between them. CDR1 is SGDLS and CDR2 is YYNGEE in the germline V gene. This CDR3 spans 15 amino acids. The CDR3 region is CASSVRAGPQETQYF. In nucleotides, the CDR3 is TGTGCCAGCAGCGTAAGGGCAGGGCCACAAGAGACCCAGTACTTC.

This clonotype was observed many times. The chain is built from TRBV9 and TRBJ2-5, with 9 bases aligning to TRBD2. V lost 10 bases, J lost 3 bases, and 10 bases stayed unmatched. The germline V gene encodes CDR1 SGDLS and CDR2 YYNGEE. This CDR3 is built from 14 residues. The CDR3 is CAPQRASGKETQYF. CDR3 nucleotide sequence: TGTGCCCCACAACGGGCTAGCGGGAAAGAGACCCAGTACTTC.

The rearrangement links TRBV20-1 to TRBJ2-5, with TRBD2 as a possible D gene (6 bases). V was pared by 5 bases and J by 1 base, with 14 bases between. This CDR3 region has 14 residues. Looked up from germline, CDR1 is DFQATT and CDR2 is SNEGSKA (reference sequence). Here the CDR3 DNA reads TGCAGTGCTGGGCTGGGACTTCTCCAAGAGACCCAGTACTTC. This encodes CSAGLGLLQETQYF.

This clonotype was observed a few times. The rearrangement uses TRBV5-5 and TRBJ2-5; 10 bases line up with TRBD1. Germline CDR1 SGHKS, CDR2 YYEKEE (reference sequence). Trimming removed 5 bases from V and 4 bases from J; junction bases left unmatched: 11. The CDR3 runs 16 residues. The CDR3 spells CASSLPGQGVGETQYF. CDR3 coding DNA: TGTGCCAGCAGTTTACCCGGACAGGGGGTAGGAGAGACCCAGTACTTC.

CDR3 amino acids: CASSHDRGSGELFF. The CDR3 region has the DNA TGCGCCAGCAGCCACGACAGGGGTTCCGGGGAGCTGTTTTTT. This rearrangement joins TRBV4-1 to TRBJ2-2, with 8 bases that match TRBD1. The CDR3 consists of 14 residues. Germline trimming cut 3 bases from V and 6 bases from J; bases unmatched to any gene: 3. The germline gives CDR1 MGHRA, CDR2 YSYEKL.

The table lists this clonotype with a few counts. The chain couples TRBV10-1 to TRBJ1-2, with D possibly TRBD1 on 6 matching bases. This CDR3 comprises 14 residues. V was pared by 0 bases and J by 4 bases, with 9 bases between. The germline gives CDR1 WNHNN, CDR2 SYGVQD (reference sequence). For the CDR3, the DNA is TGCGCCAGCAGTGAGTCGGACAGCCCCTATGGCTACACCTTC. It codes for CASSESDSPYGYTF.

This clonotype was found many times. An end of the junction does not agree with germline; a read error may underlie this. The chain uses TRBV6-1 and TRBJ1-1; the match to TRBD1 covers 7 bases. CDR1 and CDR2 (germline): MNHNS, SASEGT. This CDR3 has 14 amino acids. The CDR3 region is CASRGQAQNAEAFF. The CDR3 DNA reads TGTGCCAGCAGAGGACAGGCCCAGAACGCTGAAGCTTTCTTT.

The rearrangement joins TRBV5-1 to TRBJ1-1, with D perhaps matching TRBD1 (6 bases). The CDR3 has 13 residues. Germline CDR1 is SGHRS and CDR2 is YFSETQ. Trimming took 3 bases from V and 3 from J, leaving 9 bases between them. The chain's CDR3 is CASSSGTHTEAFF. CDR3 nucleotides: TGCGCCAGCAGCTCCGGGACACACACTGAAGCTTTCTTT. Combining the CDR3 with reference TRBV5-1 and TRBJ1-1 gives the whole variable domain KAGVTQTPRYLIKTRGQQVTLSCSPISGHRSVSWYQQTPGQGLQFLFEYFSETQRNKGNFPGRFSGRQFSNSRSEMNVSTLELGDSALYLCASSSGTHTEAFFGQGTRLTVV.

This clonotype was picked up many times. The chain links TRBV15 to TRBJ1-2, with TRBD1 matching 10 bases. V was pared by 0 bases and J by 1 base, with 8 bases of the junction left unmatched. CDR1 and CDR2 (germline): LNHNV, YYDKDF (reference sequence). The CDR3 is made up of 18 amino acids. The CDR3 bases are TGTGCCACCAGCAGAGATGTTTCGGACAGGGGGTATAACTATGGCTACACCTTC. Translated: CATSRDVSDRGYNYGYTF. Complete variable domain (other parts from reference TRBV15 and TRBJ1-2): DAMVIQNPRYQVTQFGKPVTLSCSQTLNHNVMYWYQQKSSQAPKLLFHYYDKDFNNEADTPDNFQSRRPNTSFCFLDIRSPGLGDTAMYLCATSRDVSDRGYNYGYTFGSGTRLTVV.

Ten or more counts support this clonotype. The chain joins TRBV27 to TRBJ2-3; 10 bases are shared with TRBD1. There are 15 residues in the CDR3. After removal of 5 bases from V and 4 bases from J, the junction contained 6 bases not matched to a gene. Germline V gives CDR1 MNHEY, CDR2 SMNVEV (reference sequence). The CDR3 loop is CASSQDRGRADTQYF. CDR3 coding DNA: TGTGCCAGCAGTCAGGACAGGGGGAGGGCAGATACGCAGTATTTT.

The chain has TRBV19 and TRBJ2-2; D perhaps matches TRBD1 (5 bases). V lost 2 bases, J lost 8 bases, and 9 bases lay in between. This CDR3 has 13 amino acids. Looked up from germline, CDR1 is LNHDA and CDR2 is SQIVND (reference sequence). The CDR3: CASSIQGRGELFF. For the CDR3, the DNA is TGTGCCAGTAGTATACAGGGTAGAGGGGAGCTGTTTTTT.

This clonotype was seen more than once but under ten times. The chain couples TRBV4-1 to TRBJ2-7, with TRBD1 matching over 12 bases. V lost 2 bases, J lost 4 bases, and 9 bases stayed unmatched. Germline CDR1 and CDR2: MGHRA and YSYEKL. This CDR3 is 17 amino acids long. CDR3: CASSQSPGTGGKYEQYF. CDR3 coding DNA: TGCGCCAGCAGCCAATCTCCCGGGACAGGGGGCAAGTACGAGCAGTACTTC.

This chain uses TRBV12-3 or TRBV12-4 with TRBJ1-2; no clear D. Trimming left V 7 bases short and J 1 base short, with 13 bases between. CDR3 length equals 14 residues. CDR3 nucleotide sequence: TGTGCCAGCACCACAACCGGGCTTAACTATGGCTACACCTTC. Its translation: CASTTTGLNYGYTF.

This clonotype was counted many times. The chain links TRBV2 to TRBJ2-2; D is perhaps TRBD1 or TRBD2 (5 bases each). The germline V gene encodes CDR1 SNHLY and CDR2 FYNNEI. V gave up 10 bases and J gave up 0 bases, with 15 bases separating them. This CDR3 region has 15 residues. The chain's CDR3 is CATWDGRSNTGELFF. CDR3 in DNA: TGTGCCACCTGGGACGGGCGATCGAACACCGGGGAGCTGTTTTTT.

This clonotype was observed a handful of times. Mismatch with germline at one junction end may stem from a read error. V usage is TRBV7-3 and J usage is TRBJ2-2; TRBD2 agrees at 10 bases. The CDR3 covers 18 residues. The germline gives CDR1 SGHTA, CDR2 FQGTGA. The CDR3 sequence: CASSPWTSGVSDTGEPFF. The DNA of the CDR3 is TGTGCCAGCAGCCCCTGGACTAGCGGTGTCAGTGACACCGGGGAGCCGTTTTTT.

This clonotype was seen more than once but under ten times. The V gene is TRBV7-2, the J gene TRBJ1-4; no reliable D call. The germline V gene has CDR1 SGHTA and CDR2 FQGNSA. The CDR3 runs 14 residues. With 4 bases removed from V and 4 bases from J, the gap between germline ends came to 10 bases. This chain's CDR3 is CASSSSPNNEKLFF. The CDR3 DNA reads as TGTGCCAGCAGCTCCAGCCCTAATAATGAAAAACTGTTTTTT.

This clonotype appeared a few times. CDR3 residues: CASSLRTGIEAFF. The CDR3 DNA reads as TGTGCCAGCAGTTTAAGGACAGGGATTGAAGCTTTCTTT. The V call is TRBV27, the J call TRBJ1-1; 8 nucleotides agree with TRBD1. Losses at the gene ends were 2 bases for V and 7 bases for J; bases not matched to a gene: 3. Germline CDR1 and CDR2: MNHEY and SMNVEV (reference sequence). This CDR3 spans 13 amino acids.

J is TRBJ1-1 and V is TRBV6-4, with a possible D match to TRBD1 (5 bases). Germline V gives CDR1 MRHNA, CDR2 SNTAGT. Trimming removed 2 bases from V and 4 bases from J, with 8 bases in between. This CDR3 comprises 13 residues. The CDR3 loop reads CASSDDGGTEAFF. CDR3 sequence (DNA): TGTGCCAGCAGTGACGACGGGGGCACTGAAGCTTTCTTT.

As to this clonotype: At one end, the junction sequence differs from germline, possibly due to a read error. The V and J genes are TRBV7-7 and TRBJ2-1; a possible D gene is TRBD2 (6 bases). This CDR3 spans 15 amino acids. Germline loops: CDR1 SSHAT, CDR2 FNYEAQ (reference sequence). CDR3 sequence reads: CASSLDAGLHNEQFF. CDR3 DNA sequence: TGTGCTAGCAGCTTAGACGCGGGGCTGCACAATGAGCAGTTCTTC.

This clonotype came up many times. V gene TRBV5-1 combines with J gene TRBJ2-7; 8 bases agree with TRBD1. The CDR3 totals 15 residues. CDR1 SGHRS and CDR2 YFSETQ come from the germline V gene. V trimming: 0 bases; J trimming: 2 bases; junction bases outside the gene matches: 4. As DNA, the CDR3 is TGCGCCAGCAGCTTGGGGACAGGGTCCACCTACGAGCAGTACTTC. The encoded protein is CASSLGTGSTYEQYF. The whole variable domain, remainder taken from reference TRBV5-1 and TRBJ2-7, is KAGVTQTPRYLIKTRGQQVTLSCSPISGHRSVSWYQQTPGQGLQFLFEYFSETQRNKGNFPGRFSGRQFSNSRSEMNVSTLELGDSALYLCASSLGTGSTYEQYFGPGTRLTVT.

CDR3 sequence (DNA): TGTGCCAGCAGTGCAAGCGGGGGGCTCTCCTACAATGAGCAGTTCTTC. Protein product: CASSASGGLSYNEQFF. The rearrangement links TRBV6-1 to TRBJ2-1, with 9 bases aligning to TRBD2. CDR3 length: 16 residues. The V and J ends lost 4 bases and 0 bases, in that order; junction bases with no gene match: 4. Germline V gene lookup returns CDR1 MNHNS and CDR2 SASEGT.

Comment on this clonotype: A much larger clone sits a single nucleotide away, making a read error possible. This CDR3 fails to terminate in the conserved phenylalanine or tryptophan, so it likely reflects a read error. The rearrangement joins TRBV7-9 to TRBJ2-1; no clear D gene. V was clipped by 5 bases and J by 9 bases, with 11 bases between them. CDR3 size: 12 residues. Germline V gene lookup returns CDR1 SEHNR and CDR2 FQNEAQ (reference sequence). The CDR3 DNA follows: TGTGCCAGCAGCCTGTTCGCCGTTGAGCAGTTCGTC. Protein product: CASSLFAVEQFV.

This clonotype was seen a few times. This could be a read error, since a much larger clone is one nucleotide away. The chain employs TRBV30 and TRBJ1-2; D might be TRBD1 (5 bases). This CDR3 is 13 amino acids long. CDR1 and CDR2 (germline): GTSNPN, SVGIG (reference sequence). Trimming removed 0 bases from V and 2 bases from J, with 7 bases in between. CDR3 DNA sequence: TGTGCCTGGAGTGTAAAGGGGAACTATGGCTACACCTTC. Translating it yields CAWSVKGNYGYTF.

The chain links TRBV6-6 to TRBJ1-4, with a possible D match to TRBD1 (5 bases). The CDR3 runs 15 residues. V lost 2 bases, J lost 3 bases, and 10 bases lay in between. Germline V gene sequence: CDR1 MNHNY, CDR2 SVGAGI (reference sequence). The CDR3 nucleotides read TGTGCCAGCAGTTACGAAGGGGTATCTAATGAAAAACTGTTTTTT. Its protein product is CASSYEGVSNEKLFF.